The entry below gives a single T cell receptor (beta chain) sequence along with its context. Its antigen is unidentified. These data are taken from a study of cytomegalovirus exposure and HLA in healthy donors. At the level of the study: The Caucasian-associated ancestry cluster contained about 80% of the 300 to 400 genotyped donors. Study-wide points: In vitro data verified a few CMV-associated chains as specific for CMV antigens. The study designated about 160 TCR beta chains cytomegalovirus-associated. With further analysis later on, most CMV-associated TCR beta chains appeared HLA-restricted.

CDR1 SGDLS and CDR2 YYNGEE come from the germline V gene. J gave up 4 bases and V 3 bases, and 14 bases lay outside the gene matches. This CDR3 has 18 amino acids. The PCR made use of 60 Vbeta and 13 Jbeta primers. Libraries were prepared by immunoSEQ multiplex PCR; TCRdb keeps only in-frame clonotypes and omits some of them. The sample contains over 150,000 clones, 80% to 85% of which appear only once. The TCR comes from a woman in her forties or fifties in good health and CMV-seropositive. The gene calls are TRBV9 and TRBJ2-1, with 9 bases aligning to TRBD2. Sequencing used PBMCs. The CDR3 is CASSGAGGPTNSYNEQFF. CDR3 DNA: TGTGCCAGCAGCGGTGCGGGGGGGCCCACAAACTCATACAATGAGCAGTTCTTC.